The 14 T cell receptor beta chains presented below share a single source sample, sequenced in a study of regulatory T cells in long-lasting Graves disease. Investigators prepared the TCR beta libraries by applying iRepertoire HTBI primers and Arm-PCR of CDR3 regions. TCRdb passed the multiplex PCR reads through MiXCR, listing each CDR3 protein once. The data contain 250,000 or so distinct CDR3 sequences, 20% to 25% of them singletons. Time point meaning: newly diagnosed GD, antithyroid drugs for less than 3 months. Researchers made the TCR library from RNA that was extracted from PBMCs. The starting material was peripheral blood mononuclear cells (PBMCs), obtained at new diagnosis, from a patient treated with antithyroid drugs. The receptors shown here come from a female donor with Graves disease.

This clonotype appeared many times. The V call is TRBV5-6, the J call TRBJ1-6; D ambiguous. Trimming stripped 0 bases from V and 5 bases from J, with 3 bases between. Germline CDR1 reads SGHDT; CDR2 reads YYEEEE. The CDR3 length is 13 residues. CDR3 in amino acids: CASSLGHNSPLHF. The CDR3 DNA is TGTGCCAGCAGCTTGGGGCATAATTCACCCCTCCACTTT.

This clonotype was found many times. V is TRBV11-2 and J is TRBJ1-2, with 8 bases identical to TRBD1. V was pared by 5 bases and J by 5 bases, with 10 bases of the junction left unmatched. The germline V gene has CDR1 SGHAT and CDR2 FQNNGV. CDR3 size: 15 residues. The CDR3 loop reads CASSIQGELGYGYTF. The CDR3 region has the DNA TGTGCCAGCAGCATACAGGGGGAGCTCGGGTATGGCTACACCTTC.

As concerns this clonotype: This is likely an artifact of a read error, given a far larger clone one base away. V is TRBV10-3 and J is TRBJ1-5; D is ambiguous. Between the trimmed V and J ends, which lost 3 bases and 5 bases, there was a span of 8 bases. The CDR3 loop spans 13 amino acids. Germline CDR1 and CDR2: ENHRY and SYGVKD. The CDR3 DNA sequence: TGTGCCATCAGTGAAACTAGGGATCAGCCCCAGCATTTT. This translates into CAISETRDQPQHF.

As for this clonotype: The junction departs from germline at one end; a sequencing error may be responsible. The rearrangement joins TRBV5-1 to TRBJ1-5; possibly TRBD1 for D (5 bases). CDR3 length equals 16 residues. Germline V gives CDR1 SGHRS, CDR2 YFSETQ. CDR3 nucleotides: TGCGCCAGCAGCTTGGAGCCAGGGCTGAGCAGTCAGCCCCAGCATTTT. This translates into CASSLEPGLSSQPQHF.

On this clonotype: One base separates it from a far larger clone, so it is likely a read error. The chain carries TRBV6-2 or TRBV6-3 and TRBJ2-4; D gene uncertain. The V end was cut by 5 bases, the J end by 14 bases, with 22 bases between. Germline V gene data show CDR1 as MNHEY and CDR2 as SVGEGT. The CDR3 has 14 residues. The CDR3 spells CASSEEAQTATKYF. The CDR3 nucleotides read TGTGCCAGCAGTGAAGAGGCTCAGACGGCCACCAAGTACTTC.

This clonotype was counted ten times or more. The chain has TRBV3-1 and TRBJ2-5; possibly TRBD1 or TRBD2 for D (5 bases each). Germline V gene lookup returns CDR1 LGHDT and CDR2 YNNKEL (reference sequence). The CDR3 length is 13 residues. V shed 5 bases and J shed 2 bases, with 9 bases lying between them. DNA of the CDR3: TGTGCCAGCAGCTCGGGACCGCAAGAGACCCAGTACTTC. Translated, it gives CASSSGPQETQYF.

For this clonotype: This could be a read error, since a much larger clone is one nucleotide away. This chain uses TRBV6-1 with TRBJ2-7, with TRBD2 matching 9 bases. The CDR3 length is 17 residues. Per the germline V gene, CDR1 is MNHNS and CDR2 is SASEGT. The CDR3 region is CASRKWGTSSFSYEQHF. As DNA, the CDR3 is TGTGCCAGCAGAAAGTGGGGGACTAGCAGTTTCAGCTACGAGCAGCACTTC.

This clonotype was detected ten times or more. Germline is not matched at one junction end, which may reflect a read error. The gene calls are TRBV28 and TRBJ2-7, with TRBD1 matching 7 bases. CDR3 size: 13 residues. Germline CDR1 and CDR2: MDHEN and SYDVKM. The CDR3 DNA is TGTGCCGGCAGAGATACAGGGGTCCACGAGCAGTACTTC. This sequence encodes CAGRDTGVHEQYF.

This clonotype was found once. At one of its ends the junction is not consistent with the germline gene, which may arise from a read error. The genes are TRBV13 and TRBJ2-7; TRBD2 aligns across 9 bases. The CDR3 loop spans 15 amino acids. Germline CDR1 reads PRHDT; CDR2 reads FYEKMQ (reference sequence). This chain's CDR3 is CASSSSMTSGYDQYF. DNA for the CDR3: TGTGCCAGCAGCTCGAGCATGACTAGCGGCTACGATCAGTACTTC.

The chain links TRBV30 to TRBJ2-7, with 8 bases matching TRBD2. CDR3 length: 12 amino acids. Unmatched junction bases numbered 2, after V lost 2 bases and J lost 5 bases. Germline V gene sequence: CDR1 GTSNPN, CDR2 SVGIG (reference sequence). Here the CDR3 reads CAWSNGGDEQYF. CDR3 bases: TGTGCCTGGAGTAACGGGGGGGACGAGCAGTACTTC.

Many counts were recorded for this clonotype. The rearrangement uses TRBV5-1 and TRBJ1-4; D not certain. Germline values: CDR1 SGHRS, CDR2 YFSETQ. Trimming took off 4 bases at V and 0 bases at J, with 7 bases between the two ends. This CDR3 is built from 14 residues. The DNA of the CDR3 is TGCGCCAGCAGCACTGGGGCAACTAATGAAAAACTGTTTTTT. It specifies CASSTGATNEKLFF.

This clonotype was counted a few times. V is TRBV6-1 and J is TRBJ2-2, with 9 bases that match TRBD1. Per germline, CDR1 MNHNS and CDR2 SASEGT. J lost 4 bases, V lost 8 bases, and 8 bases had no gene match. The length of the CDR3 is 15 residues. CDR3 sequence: CASGPGTGTTGELFF. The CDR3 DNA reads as TGTGCCAGCGGACCCGGGACAGGGACCACCGGGGAGCTGTTTTTT.

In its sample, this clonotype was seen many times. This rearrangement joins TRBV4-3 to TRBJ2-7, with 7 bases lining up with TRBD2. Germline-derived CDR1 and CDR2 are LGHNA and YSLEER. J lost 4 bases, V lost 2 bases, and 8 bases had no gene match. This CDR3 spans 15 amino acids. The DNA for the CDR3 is TGCGCCAGCAGCCAAACGACGGGGGAGGGATACGAGCAGTACTTC. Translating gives CASSQTTGEGYEQYF.

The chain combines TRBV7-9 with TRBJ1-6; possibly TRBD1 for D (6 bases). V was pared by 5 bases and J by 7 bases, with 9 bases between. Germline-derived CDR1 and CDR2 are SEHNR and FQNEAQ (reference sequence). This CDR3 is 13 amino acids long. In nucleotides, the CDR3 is TGTGCCAGCAGCCCAGGGGCCAATTCACCCCTCCACTTT. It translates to CASSPGANSPLHF.